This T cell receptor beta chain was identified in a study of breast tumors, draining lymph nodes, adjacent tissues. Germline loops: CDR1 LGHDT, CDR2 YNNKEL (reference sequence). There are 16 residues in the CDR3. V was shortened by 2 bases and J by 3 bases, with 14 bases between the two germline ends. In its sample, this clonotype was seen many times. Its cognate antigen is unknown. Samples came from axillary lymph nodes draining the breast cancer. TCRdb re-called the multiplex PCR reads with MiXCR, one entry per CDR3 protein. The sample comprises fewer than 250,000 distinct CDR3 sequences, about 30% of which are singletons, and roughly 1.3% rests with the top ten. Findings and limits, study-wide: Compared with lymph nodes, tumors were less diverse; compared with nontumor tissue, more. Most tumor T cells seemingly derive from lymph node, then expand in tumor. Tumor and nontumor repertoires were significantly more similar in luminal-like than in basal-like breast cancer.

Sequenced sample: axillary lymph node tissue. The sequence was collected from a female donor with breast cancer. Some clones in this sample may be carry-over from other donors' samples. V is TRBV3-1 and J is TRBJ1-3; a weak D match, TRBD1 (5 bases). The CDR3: CASSQSIGALGNTIYF. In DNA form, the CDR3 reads TGTGCCAGCAGCCAATCGATCGGGGCTCTTGGAAACACCATATATTTT.